The 2 T cell receptor beta chains in this list originate from one sample, sequenced in a study of T-cell reconstitution after alpha-beta-depleted transplantation in children. The TCRbeta library incorporated unique molecular identifiers. From the PCR reads, TCRdb called clonotypes with MiXCR, one entry per CDR3 protein. The sample lists hundreds of thousands of distinct CDR3 sequences; around 15% were seen once. Material: PBMCs, mostly from graft donor cells, obtained 360 days after TCRalphabeta/CD19-depleted stem cell transplant. The receptors originated from a male patient between 2 and 10 years old who had a stem cell transplant for acute lymphoblastic leukemia, so the T cells may come from the graft donor.

The rearrangement joins TRBV4-1 to TRBJ2-7, with TRBD2 matching 8 bases. Germline values: CDR1 MGHRA, CDR2 YSYEKL. V lost 1 base and J lost 3; bases outside the gene matches: 17. CDR3 length: 19 amino acids. The DNA for the CDR3 is TGCGCCAGCAGCCAAGGCCTCACTAGCGGAGGTTTAACCTACTACGAGCAGTACTTC. It is translated as CASSQGLTSGGLTYYEQYF.

In its sample, this clonotype was seen a few times. The chain is built from TRBV6-2 or TRBV6-3 and TRBJ2-1; the match to TRBD2 covers 9 bases. Germline V gene lookup returns CDR1 MNHEY and CDR2 SVGEGT. The CDR3 runs 17 residues. V was clipped by 3 bases and J by 4 bases; unmatched bases: 10. Here the CDR3 DNA reads TGTGCCAGCAGTTATGGGCCGGGACTAGCCTTTTACAATGAGCAGTTCTTC. It is translated as CASSYGPGLAFYNEQFF.